These T cell receptor beta chains were read from a single sample in a study of human T cells and chemical hapten exposure. TCRdb recomputed calls from the RACE reads with MiXCR, one row per CDR3 protein. This sample has about 78,000 distinct CDR3 sequences, with 8.5% found just once. Specimen: whole blood, collected in connection with sensitization to the hapten diphenylcyclopropenone (DPC). The receptors were gathered from a woman in her forties or fifties with alopecia areata. Some clones in this sample may be carry-over from other donors' samples. The CDR3 runs from the conserved cysteine through the conserved F or W. D genes are given only for firm matches. Clone size is stated in some rows and not others, as once, few, many or a class when expanded.

v_call,clone_size,d_call,j_call,cdr3_nt,cdr3_aa
TRBV7-9,few,-,TRBJ1-2,TGTGCCAGCAGCTTAAGCGGCAGCTACACCTTC,CASSLSGSYTF
TRBV18,few,-,TRBJ2-6,TGTGCCAGCTCACCACCGGGGATTGGGGCCAACGTCCTGACTTTC,CASSPPGIGANVLTF
TRBV29-1,many,-,TRBJ2-1,TGCAGCGTTCCGGTCGGGAGTTACTACAATGAGCAGTTCTTC,CSVPVGSYYNEQFF
TRBV24-1,many,-,TRBJ1-1,TGTGCCACCAGTGATAGTAGGGGGACTGAAGCTTTCTTT,CATSDSRGTEAFF
TRBV7-9,few,-,TRBJ2-7,TGTGCCAGCAGCTTGACCCTAAAGCGGGAGCAGTACTTC,CASSLTLKREQYF
TRBV12-3/TRBV12-4,many,-,TRBJ1-1,TGTGCCAGCAGTTTTCAACCCCCATTGAACACTGAAGCTTTCTTT,CASSFQPPLNTEAFF
TRBV29-1,many,TRBD1,TRBJ1-1,TGCAGCGTTGAAGATACGGGACAGTACACTGAAGCTTTCTTT,CSVEDTGQYTEAFF
TRBV19,few,-,TRBJ1-5,TGTGCCAGTCATATGGGCAGAACCGATCAGCCCCAGCATTTT,CASHMGRTDQPQHF
TRBV2,-,-,TRBJ1-4,TGTGCCAGCAGTGAAAACAGGGCGGGGAAACTGTTTTTT,CASSENRAGKLFF
TRBV29-1,-,-,TRBJ2-2,TGCAGCGTTGGGAGGTCGAACACCGGGGAGCTGTTTTTT,CSVGRSNTGELFF
TRBV20-1,-,-,TRBJ1-5,TGCAGTGCTAGAGGGGGGGGCCCCCAGCATTTT,CSARGGGPQHF
TRBV21-1,-,-,TRBJ2-3,TGTGCCAGCAGCAAAGAACTAGCGGGAGGACCTAGCACAGATACGCAGTATTTT,CASSKELAGGPSTDTQYF
TRBV7-3,-,-,TRBJ2-6,TGTGCCAGCAGCTTAAGGACCCCAAGCCCCACTTCCTCTGGGGCCAACGTCCTGACTTTC,CASSLRTPSPTSSGANVLTF
TRBV6-5,-,-,TRBJ2-1,TGTGCCAGCAGTCCCGGGGAAGGGGCGGGGAATGAGCAGTTCTTC,CASSPGEGAGNEQFF
TRBV20-1,few,TRBD2,TRBJ2-7,TGCAGTGCTACATCCCCCACAGCGGGGGACTACGAGCAGTACTTC,CSATSPTAGDYEQYF
TRBV29-1,-,-,TRBJ2-5,TGCAGCGTATTTCGGAGGGTAACGTCGGAGACCCAGTACTTC,CSVFRRVTSETQYF
TRBV12-3/TRBV12-4,many,TRBD1,TRBJ1-1,TGTGCCAGCGGGTTGACAGGGGGCGTAAACACTGAAGCTTTCTTT,CASGLTGGVNTEAFF
TRBV20-1,-,TRBD1,TRBJ1-1,TGCAGTGCGTGGGGACAGATGAACACTGAAGCTTTCTTT,CSAWGQMNTEAFF
TRBV13,many,-,TRBJ1-4,TGTGCCAGCAGGTGGGCTACAGAAAGCCAGGATGAAAAACTGTTTTTT,CASRWATESQDEKLFF
TRBV12-3/TRBV12-4,-,-,TRBJ1-5,TGTGCCAGCAGTCACACTAGCAATCAGCCCCAGCATTTT,CASSHTSNQPQHF
TRBV27,few,-,TRBJ1-1,TGTTCTTGCGGATCGGCTTACCGGGGTGAAGCTTTCTTT,CSCGSAYRGEAFF
TRBV30,few,-,TRBJ2-3,TGTGGCGTCACGGGTAGCACAGATACGCAGTATTTT,CGVTGSTDTQYF
TRBV6-2/TRBV6-3,many,-,TRBJ2-1,TGTGCCAGCAGTTATGACGATGAGCAGTTCTTC,CASSYDDEQFF
TRBV7-6,many,-,TRBJ1-1,TGTGCCAGCAGCTTAGAGCAAGGGGTGGGAAAAGCTTTCTTT,CASSLEQGVGKAFF
TRBV28,many,-,TRBJ1-1,TGTGCCAGCAGTTTAATAGGCGCTGAAGCTTTCTTT,CASSLIGAEAFF
TRBV6-2/TRBV6-3,many,-,TRBJ1-5,TGTGCCAGCAGTAACGTTAAACAGGGTGCTAAGTGGCCCCAGCATTTT,CASSNVKQGAKWPQHF
TRBV2,few,-,TRBJ1-1,TGTGCCAGCATTCGATCTAGCTTGAACACTGAAGCTTTCTTT,CASIRSSLNTEAFF
TRBV20-1,few,TRBD1,TRBJ2-7,TGCAGTGCCAGTTCGGGACAGGCCGTGGCTTACGAGCAGTACTTC,CSASSGQAVAYEQYF
TRBV9,few,-,TRBJ2-3,TGTGCCAGCAGCGGTGGACTCCACACAGATACGCAGTATTTT,CASSGGLHTDTQYF
TRBV5-1,few,TRBD1,TRBJ2-7,TGCGCCAGCAGTTCACAGGGGCAGCTGTACGAGCAGTACTTC,CASSSQGQLYEQYF
TRBV7-8,-,TRBD1,TRBJ2-2,TGTGCCAGCAGCAGTGGGGACAGGGCATTCGCCGGGGAGCTGTTTTTT,CASSSGDRAFAGELFF
TRBV11-2,-,-,TRBJ2-1,TGTGCCAGCAGCTTAAGGTACAATGAGCAGTTCTTC,CASSLRYNEQFF
TRBV27,few,-,TRBJ1-1,TGTGCCAGCAGTACGAAGCGGGACTTGGGATCTGACACTGAAGCTTTCTTT,CASSTKRDLGSDTEAFF
TRBV30,few,-,TRBJ1-1,TGTGCCTGGAGTGCCTTTAGGAACACTGAAGCTTTCTTT,CAWSAFRNTEAFF
TRBV20-1,few,-,TRBJ2-7,TGCAGTGCTAGAGGGTCCCTCTCCTACGAGCAGTACTTC,CSARGSLSYEQYF
TRBV3-1,-,-,TRBJ1-5,TGTGCCAGCAGCCAAGGATCAGGGCGTCAGCCCCAGCATTTT,CASSQGSGRQPQHF
TRBV10-3,many,TRBD2,TRBJ2-5,TGTGCCATCGCGGGACTAGCGGGGTCCCAAGAGACCCAGTACTTC,CAIAGLAGSQETQYF
TRBV2,many,TRBD1,TRBJ2-3,TGTGCCAGCAGCTGGACAGGAGACAGCACAGATACGCAGTATTTT,CASSWTGDSTDTQYF
TRBV5-1,-,TRBD1,TRBJ1-6,TGCGCCAGCAGCTTGGCGGGACGGGGGACAGGGGAAGTGGGACCCCTCCACTTT,CASSLAGRGTGEVGPLHF
TRBV19,few,-,TRBJ2-2,TGTGCCAGTAGTATCATCCGACAGACGAACACCGGGGAGCTGTTTTTT,CASSIIRQTNTGELFF
TRBV7-9,many,TRBD1,TRBJ2-1,TGTGCCAGCAGCAGTCCCGGGACAGGGAATGAGCAGTTCTTC,CASSSPGTGNEQFF
TRBV27,few,-,TRBJ2-4,TGTGCCAGCAGTTTGAGGTGGGCAGGGACAAACATTCAGTACTTC,CASSLRWAGTNIQYF